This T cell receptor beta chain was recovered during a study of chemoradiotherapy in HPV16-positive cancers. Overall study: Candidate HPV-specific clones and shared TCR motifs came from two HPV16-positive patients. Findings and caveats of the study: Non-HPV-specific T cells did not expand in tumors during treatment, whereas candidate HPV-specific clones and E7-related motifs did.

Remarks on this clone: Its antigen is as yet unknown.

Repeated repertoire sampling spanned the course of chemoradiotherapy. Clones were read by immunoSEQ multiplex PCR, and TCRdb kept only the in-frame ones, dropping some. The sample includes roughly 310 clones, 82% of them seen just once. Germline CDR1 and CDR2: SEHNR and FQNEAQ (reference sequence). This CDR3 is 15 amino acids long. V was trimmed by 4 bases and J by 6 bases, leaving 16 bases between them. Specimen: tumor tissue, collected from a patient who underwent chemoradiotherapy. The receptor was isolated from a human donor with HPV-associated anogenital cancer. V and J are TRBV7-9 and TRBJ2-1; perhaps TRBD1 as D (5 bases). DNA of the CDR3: TGTGCCAGCAGCTACCAGGGTGTTGAGGTCAATGAGCAGTTCTTC. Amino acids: CASSYQGVEVNEQFF.